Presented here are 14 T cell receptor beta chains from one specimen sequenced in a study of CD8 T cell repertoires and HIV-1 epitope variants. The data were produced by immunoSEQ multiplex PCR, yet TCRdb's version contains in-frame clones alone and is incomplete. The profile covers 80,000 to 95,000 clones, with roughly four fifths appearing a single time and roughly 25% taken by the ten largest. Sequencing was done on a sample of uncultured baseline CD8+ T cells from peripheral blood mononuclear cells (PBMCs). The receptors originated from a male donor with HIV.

This CDR3 is CASRNGGQSYEQYF. In DNA form, the CDR3 reads TGTGCCAGCAGAAATGGGGGACAGTCCTACGAGCAGTACTTC. V and J are TRBV28 and TRBJ2-7, with 7 bases fitting TRBD1. The CDR3 sequence is 14 residues long. Germline V lookup: CDR1 MDHEN, CDR2 SYDVKM. J was trimmed by 1 base and V by 6 bases; bases with no gene match: 6. The full variable domain, with the rest looked up from reference TRBV28 and TRBJ2-7, is DVKVTQSSRYLVKRTGEKVFLECVQDMDHENMFWYRQDPGLGLRLIYFSYDVKMKEKGDIPEGYSVSREKKERFSLILESASTNQTSMYLCASRNGGQSYEQYFGPGTRLTVT.

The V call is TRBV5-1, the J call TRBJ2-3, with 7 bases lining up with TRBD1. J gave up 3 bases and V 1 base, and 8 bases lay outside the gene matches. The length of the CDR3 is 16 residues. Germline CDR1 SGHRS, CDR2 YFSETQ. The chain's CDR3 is CASSLSGQAQTDTQYF. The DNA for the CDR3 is TGCGCCAGCAGCTTGTCCGGACAGGCCCAGACAGATACGCAGTATTTT.

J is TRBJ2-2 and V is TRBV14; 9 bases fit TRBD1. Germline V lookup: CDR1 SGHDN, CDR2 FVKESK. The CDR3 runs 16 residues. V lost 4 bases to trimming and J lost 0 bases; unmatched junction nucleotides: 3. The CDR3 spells CASSLQGAANTGELFF. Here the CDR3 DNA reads TGTGCCAGCAGCCTACAGGGGGCCGCGAACACCGGGGAGCTGTTTTTT.

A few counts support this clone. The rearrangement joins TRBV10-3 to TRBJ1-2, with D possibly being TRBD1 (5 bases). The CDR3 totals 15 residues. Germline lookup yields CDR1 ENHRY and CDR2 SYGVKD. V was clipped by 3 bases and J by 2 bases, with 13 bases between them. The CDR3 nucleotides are TGTGCCATCAGTGATCAAACTAGGGGAAACTATGGCTACACCTTC. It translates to CAISDQTRGNYGYTF.

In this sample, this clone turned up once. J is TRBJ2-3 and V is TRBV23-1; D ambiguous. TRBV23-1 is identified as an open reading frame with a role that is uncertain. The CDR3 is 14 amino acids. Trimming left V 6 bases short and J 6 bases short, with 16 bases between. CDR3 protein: CASRIQRRRDTQYF. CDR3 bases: TGCGCCAGCAGAATACAGCGACGTCGGGATACGCAGTATTTT.

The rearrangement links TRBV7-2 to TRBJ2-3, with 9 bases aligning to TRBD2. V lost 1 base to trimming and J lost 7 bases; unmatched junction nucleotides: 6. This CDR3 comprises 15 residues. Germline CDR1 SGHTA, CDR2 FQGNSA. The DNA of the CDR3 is TGTGCCAGCAGCTTAGGGCCTAGCGGGGCCAATACGCAGTATTTT. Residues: CASSLGPSGANTQYF.

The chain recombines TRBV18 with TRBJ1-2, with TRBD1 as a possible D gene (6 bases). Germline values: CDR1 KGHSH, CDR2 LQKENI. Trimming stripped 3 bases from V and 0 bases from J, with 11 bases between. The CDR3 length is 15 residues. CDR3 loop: CASSPPQGPNYGYTF. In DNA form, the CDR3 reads TGTGCCAGCTCACCTCCACAGGGACCTAACTATGGCTACACCTTC. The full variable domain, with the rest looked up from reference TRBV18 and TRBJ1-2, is NAGVMQNPRHLVRRRGQEARLRCSPMKGHSHVYWYRQLPEEGLKFMVYLQKENIIDESGMPKERFSAEFPKEGPSILRIQQVVRGDSAAYFCASSPPQGPNYGYTFGSGTRLTVV.

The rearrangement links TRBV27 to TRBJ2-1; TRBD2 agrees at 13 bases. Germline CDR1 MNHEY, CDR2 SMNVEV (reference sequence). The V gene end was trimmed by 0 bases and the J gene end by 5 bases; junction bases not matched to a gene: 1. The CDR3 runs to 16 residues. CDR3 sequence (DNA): TGTGCCAGCAGTTTATCGGGGACTAGCGGGAACAATGAGCAGTTCTTC. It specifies CASSLSGTSGNNEQFF.

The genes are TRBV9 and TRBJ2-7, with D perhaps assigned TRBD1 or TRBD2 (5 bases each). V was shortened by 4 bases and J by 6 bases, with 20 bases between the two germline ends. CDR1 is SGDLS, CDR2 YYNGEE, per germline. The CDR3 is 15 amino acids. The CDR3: CASSPLQGTRFEQYF. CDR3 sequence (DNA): TGTGCCAGCAGCCCCCTACAAGGGACCAGGTTCGAGCAGTACTTC.

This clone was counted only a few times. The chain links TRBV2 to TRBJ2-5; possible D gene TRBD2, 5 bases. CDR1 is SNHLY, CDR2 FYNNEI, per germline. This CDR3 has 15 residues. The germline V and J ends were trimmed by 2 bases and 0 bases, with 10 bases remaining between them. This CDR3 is CASSERSGYQETQYF. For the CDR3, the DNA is TGTGCCAGCAGTGAACGTTCGGGGTACCAAGAGACCCAGTACTTC.

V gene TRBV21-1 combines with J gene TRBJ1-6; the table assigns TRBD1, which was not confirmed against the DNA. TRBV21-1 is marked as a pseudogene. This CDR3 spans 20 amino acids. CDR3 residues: CASSKIPSPGCGCYDSPLHF. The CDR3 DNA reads TGTGCCAGCAGCAAAATCCCCTCCCCAGGGTGTGGGTGCTACGATTCACCCCTCCACTTT.

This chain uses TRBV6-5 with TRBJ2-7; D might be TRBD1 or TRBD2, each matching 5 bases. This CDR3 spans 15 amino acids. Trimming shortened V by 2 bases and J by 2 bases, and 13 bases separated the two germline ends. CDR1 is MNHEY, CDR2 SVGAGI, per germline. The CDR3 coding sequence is TGTGCCAGCAGTTACCATGGGACGGGCGCCTACGAGCAGTACTTC. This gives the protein CASSYHGTGAYEQYF.

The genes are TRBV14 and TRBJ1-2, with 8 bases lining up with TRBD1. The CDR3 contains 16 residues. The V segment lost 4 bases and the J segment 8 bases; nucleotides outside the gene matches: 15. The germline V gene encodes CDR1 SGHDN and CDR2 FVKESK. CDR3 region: CASSLRPDRVGGGYTF. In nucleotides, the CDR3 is TGTGCCAGCAGCCTCCGCCCGGACAGGGTAGGAGGAGGCTACACCTTC.

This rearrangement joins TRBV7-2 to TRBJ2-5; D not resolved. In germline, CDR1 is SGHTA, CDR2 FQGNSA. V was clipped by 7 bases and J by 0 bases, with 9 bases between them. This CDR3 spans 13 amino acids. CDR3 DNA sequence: TGTGCCAGCACCTCTTTTTACCAAGAGACCCAGTACTTC. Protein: CASTSFYQETQYF.